This T cell receptor (beta chain) is drawn from a study of CD8 T cells in Susac syndrome. CDR1 and CDR2 (germline): DFQATT, SNEGSKA (reference sequence). The CDR3 extends over 17 amino acids. About 0.45 to 1 ug RNA was reverse transcribed with random hexamers. By means of immunoSEQ multiplex PCR, TCR beta CDR3 spanning 54 Vbeta and 13 Jbeta underwent amplification. TCRdb called the immunoSEQ multiplex PCR reads again in MiXCR, with one record for every CDR3 protein. The table has some 110,000 distinct CDR3 sequences, around 92% seen once. The authors sequenced TCR beta from blood CD8+ and CD4+ T cells. TEMRA cells were enriched by FACS, and CD4+ and CD8+ T cells were negatively isolated.

The sequence was collected from a human donor with multiple sclerosis. Sequences were obtained from CD4+ T cells from PBMCs. V is TRBV20-1 and J is TRBJ2-3; the match to TRBD2 covers 12 bases. The CDR3 sequence: CSLPSPLLAGGPYTQYF. The CDR3 DNA reads as TGCAGCCTTCCTAGTCCCCTTCTAGCGGGGGGGCCGTATACGCAGTATTTT.